This T cell receptor (beta chain) was captured by sequencing in a study of blood T cell repertoires in COVID-19. Overall study context: Spain, Italy and the United States supplied samples that represented acute and convalescent COVID-19. Sources were T cells, B-cell-depleted T cells, or PBMCs; the material itself was cDNA or gDNA.

The study drew participants aged about 18 to 89 years from about two dozen US areas. How the authors handled the data: Nucleated cell number was recorded as an estimate derived from reference gene primer amplification. Profiled with immunoSEQ multiplex PCR; TCRdb holds only in-frame clones, not every one. V, J and clone size are those of that table, while D and trimming were read from the DNA. The sample comprises a few hundred thousand clones, roughly 90% of which are singletons, and about 1.7% rests with the top ten. The V gene's germline CDR1 is SNHLY and CDR2 FYNNEI. V was clipped by 8 bases and J by 4 bases, with 15 bases between them. This CDR3 comprises 14 residues.

This chain joins TRBV2 and TRBJ2-1; the D gene is possibly TRBD1 (6 bases). Material: PBMCs or T cells enriched from blood (not recorded which). The sequence was obtained from a woman under 30 with acute COVID-19. This CDR3 reads CASGQTIDYNEQFF. The CDR3, as DNA: TGTGCCAGCGGACAGACAATCGATTACAATGAGCAGTTCTTC.